This TCR beta chain emerged from a study of identical twins. cDNA carried unique molecular identifiers, and a universal primer site was added by template switching. TCRdb recomputed calls from the 5' RACE reads with MiXCR, one row per CDR3 protein. This sample has roughly 540,000 distinct CDR3 sequences, with around 20% found just once. The ends were cut back, 2 bases at V and 2 bases at J, with 15 bases in the middle. Germline values: CDR1 SGDLS, CDR2 YYNGEE. The CDR3 has 16 residues. These records were also assigned to another study, of T cells expressing NK-cell markers. Per that study: Eight donors were sequenced, seven testing HCMV-seropositive and one testing seronegative. These clonotypes also led the CD3+CD56-NKG2C+ fraction in several donors.

The sequenced sample consisted of CD4+ T cells sorted from blood. This chain connects TRBV9 to TRBJ2-3; perhaps TRBD2 as D (6 bases). The TCR comes from a woman between 18 and 29 years old in good health. The CDR3 spells CASSVAPGGNTDTQYF. For the CDR3, the DNA is TGTGCCAGCAGCGTGGCGCCTGGGGGGAACACAGATACGCAGTATTTT.